The 17 T cell receptor beta chains in this list originate from one sample, sequenced in a study of cytomegalovirus exposure and HLA in healthy donors. The PCR was carried out with 60 Vbeta primers and 13 Jbeta primers. Libraries were prepared by immunoSEQ multiplex PCR; TCRdb keeps only in-frame clonotypes and omits some of them. This sample has 85,000 to 100,000 clones; around 80% occur once, and the top ten carry less than 9.5%. The sample comprised PBMCs. Source of these receptors: a man in his thirties or forties in good health and CMV-seronegative.

This chain links TRBV7-9 with TRBJ1-1; 7 nucleotides agree with TRBD1. The CDR3 extends over 15 amino acids. Trimming at V came to 5 bases and at J to 0 bases, leaving 6 bases not matched to a gene. Looked up from germline, CDR1 is SEHNR and CDR2 is FQNEAQ (reference sequence). This CDR3 reads CASSAQGVVNTEAFF. CDR3 nucleotide sequence: TGTGCCAGCAGCGCGCAGGGGGTTGTGAACACTGAAGCTTTCTTT.

Only a few counts were recorded for this clone. This chain uses TRBV29-1 with TRBJ1-4, with D perhaps TRBD1 (6 bases). The CDR3 runs to 14 residues. V was shortened by 7 bases and J by 0 bases, with 12 bases between the two germline ends. Germline-derived CDR1 and CDR2 are SQVTM and ANQGSEA. The CDR3 DNA follows: TGCAGCGCCACGGACAGTGCAACTAATGAAAAACTGTTTTTT. Encoded protein: CSATDSATNEKLFF.

This chain links TRBV10-3 with TRBJ1-2; 10 nucleotides line up with TRBD1. The CDR3 has 18 residues. CDR1 is ENHRY and CDR2 is SYGVKD in the germline V gene. V trimming: 2 bases; J trimming: 4 bases; junction bases outside the gene matches: 13. The CDR3 sequence: CAISEPGQGPSVIYGYTF. The CDR3 DNA is TGTGCCATCAGTGAGCCGGGACAGGGGCCGTCAGTCATCTATGGCTACACCTTC.

This chain uses TRBV28 with TRBJ2-1; D not resolved. The CDR3 spans 14 residues. The V and J ends lost 4 bases and 6 bases respectively, with 13 bases between them. CDR1 is MDHEN and CDR2 is SYDVKM in the germline V gene. The CDR3 is CASSSPTWSNEQFF. In DNA form, the CDR3 reads TGTGCCAGCAGTTCACCCACTTGGTCCAATGAGCAGTTCTTC.

The rearrangement uses TRBV5-4 and TRBJ2-3; D may be TRBD2 (5 bases). Germline loops: CDR1 SGHNT, CDR2 YYREEE (reference sequence). The CDR3 loop spans 14 amino acids. V lost 3 bases and J 1 base, leaving 9 bases between the germline ends. The CDR3 reads CASSYSGGTDTQYF. CDR3 nucleotide sequence: TGTGCCAGCAGCTACTCCGGGGGCACAGATACGCAGTATTTT.

The gene calls are TRBV7-9 and TRBJ1-1; D may be TRBD1 (5 bases). Per germline, CDR1 SEHNR and CDR2 FQNEAQ (reference sequence). This CDR3 region has 14 residues. The V end was cut by 2 bases, the J end by 7 bases, with 14 bases between. The CDR3 DNA follows: TGTGCCAGCAGCTTAAGGGGAGGGGCCATTGAAGCTTTCTTT. It is translated as CASSLRGGAIEAFF.

The rearrangement joins TRBV5-4 to TRBJ2-3; 7 positions match TRBD2. The ends lost 3 bases at V and 5 bases at J; junction bases unmatched: 6. Looked up from germline, CDR1 is SGHNT and CDR2 is YYREEE (reference sequence). CDR3 length equals 14 residues. This chain's CDR3 is CASSSGGGGDTQYF. The CDR3 nucleotides are TGTGCCAGCAGCTCGGGTGGGGGGGGAGATACGCAGTATTTT.

The chain uses TRBV5-1 and TRBJ1-3, with TRBD1 identical over 10 bases. After removal of 0 bases from V and 3 bases from J, the junction contained 6 bases not matched to a gene. CDR1 and CDR2 from the germline V gene are SGHRS and YFSETQ. This CDR3 comprises 17 residues. The CDR3 DNA reads as TGCGCCAGCAGCTTGGGACAGGGGGCGCAGAGTGGAAACACCATATATTTT. Translating it yields CASSLGQGAQSGNTIYF.

V is TRBV19 and J is TRBJ1-1; TRBD1 aligns across 8 bases. Germline values: CDR1 LNHDA, CDR2 SQIVND (reference sequence). The CDR3 is made up of 18 amino acids. J lost 1 base, V lost 2 bases, and 12 bases had no gene match. The CDR3 DNA follows: TGTGCCAGTAGTATATCAAAAATAGGACAGGGTTCGAACACTGAAGCTTTCTTT. Protein product: CASSISKIGQGSNTEAFF.

The V and J genes are TRBV7-3 and TRBJ2-3; D not certain. Germline V gene lookup returns CDR1 SGHTA and CDR2 FQGTGA. CDR3 length: 15 amino acids. V was shortened by 5 bases and J by 4 bases, with 16 bases between the two germline ends. DNA of the CDR3: TGTGCCAGCAGCCGACAAGCAGCCCCGCCAGATACGCAGTATTTT. This gives the protein CASSRQAAPPDTQYF.

This clone showed up just once. The rearrangement joins TRBV30 to TRBJ1-5; D is perhaps TRBD1 (5 bases). The CDR3 extends over 14 amino acids. Deletions cut 3 bases from V and 3 bases from J, with 12 bases between. Germline loops: CDR1 GTSNPN, CDR2 SVGIG (reference sequence). CDR3 DNA: TGTGCCTGGAGAAATAGGGGTTCCAATCAGCCCCAGCATTTT. Translation gives CAWRNRGSNQPQHF.

The rearrangement links TRBV5-8 to TRBJ2-7; TRBD2 might be the D (6 bases). Germline V lookup: CDR1 SGHTS, CDR2 YDEGEE. V was trimmed by 2 bases and J by 5 bases, leaving 20 bases between them. The CDR3 consists of 16 residues. CDR3 in DNA: TGTGCCAGCAGCTTTGATTTCGGAGGGTCAGCGAACGAGCAGTACTTC. Protein product: CASSFDFGGSANEQYF.

The gene calls are TRBV5-6 and TRBJ2-3; weak D call: TRBD2 (7 bases). This CDR3 region has 15 residues. V lost 6 bases and J 2 bases, leaving 16 bases between the germline ends. Germline V gives CDR1 SGHDT, CDR2 YYEEEE. In DNA, the CDR3 is TGTGCCAGCACCCTGGTAGGGGGGGTCACAGATACGCAGTATTTT. The encoded protein is CASTLVGGVTDTQYF.

The rearrangement uses TRBV30 and TRBJ1-4, with 10 bases identical to TRBD1. Germline CDR1 GTSNPN, CDR2 SVGIG (reference sequence). This CDR3 is built from 14 residues. J lost 8 bases, V lost 5 bases, and 8 bases had no gene match. The CDR3: CAWGNDRGREKLFF. The DNA of the CDR3 is TGTGCCTGGGGAAACGACAGGGGGCGAGAAAAACTGTTTTTT.

The chain is built from TRBV5-1 and TRBJ2-3; perhaps TRBD2 as D (6 bases). With 4 bases removed from V and 2 bases from J, the gap between germline ends came to 11 bases. Germline CDR1 SGHRS, CDR2 YFSETQ. This CDR3 region has 14 residues. The CDR3 bases are TGCGCCAGCAGCCGGGGGTCATACACAGATACGCAGTATTTT. Protein: CASSRGSYTDTQYF.

This clone has more than one count but fewer than ten. V usage is TRBV2 and J usage is TRBJ2-5; TRBD1 matches 11 bases. Losses at the gene ends were 7 bases for V and 5 bases for J; bases not matched to a gene: 6. The CDR3 extends over 14 amino acids. Germline assignment: CDR1 SNHLY and CDR2 FYNNEI. The DNA of the CDR3 is TGTGCCAGCACGACCTGGGACAGGGGGGAGACCCAGTACTTC. This encodes CASTTWDRGETQYF.

The rearrangement uses TRBV5-1 and TRBJ1-4, with 11 bases identical to TRBD1. Germline lookup yields CDR1 SGHRS and CDR2 YFSETQ. V shed 2 bases, J shed 8 bases, and the junction held 2 bases outside the gene matches. There are 14 residues in the CDR3. This CDR3 is CASSLGTGGEKLFF. CDR3 bases: TGCGCCAGCAGCTTAGGGACAGGGGGAGAAAAACTGTTTTTT.